These 27 T cell receptor beta chains came from one sample sequenced in a study of OX40 agonist ivuxolimab in advanced cancers. Only in-frame clones appear in the TCRdb table, and some are missing; sequencing was by immunoSEQ multiplex PCR. The sample consists of about 83,000 clones, under 90% of them appearing once. The starting material was CD4+ or CD8+ T cells sorted from blood, obtained in a trial of the OX40 agonist ivuxolimab. These TCRs come from an adult with an advanced solid tumor such as melanoma, head and neck, liver or kidney cancer.

A few counts support this clone. The chain combines TRBV5-6 with TRBJ2-5; 8 positions agree with TRBD2. Germline CDR1 is SGHDT and CDR2 is YYEEEE. The trim removed 4 bases at V and 2 bases at J, leaving 7 bases unmatched. The CDR3 totals 15 residues. The CDR3 sequence: CASSQRASGQETQYF. The CDR3 DNA reads as TGTGCCAGCAGCCAAAGGGCTAGCGGGCAAGAGACCCAGTACTTC.

V is TRBV30 and J is TRBJ2-5; no firm D call. Near its end, the DNA agrees better with TRBJ2-7, so the J call may be wrong. Germline V CDR1 and CDR2: GTSNPN, SVGIG (reference sequence). The CDR3 is 12 amino acids. The CDR3 sequence is CAWRAFGDEQYF. As DNA, the CDR3 is TGTGCCTGGAGGGCCTTTGGTGACGAGCAGTACTTC.

CDR3 sequence: CASSGATGGYSPLHF. CDR3 coding DNA: TGTGCCAGCAGCGGGGCCACAGGGGGGTATTCACCCCTCCACTTT. This chain uses TRBV5-5 with TRBJ1-6; TRBD1 matches at 8 bases. J lost 8 bases, V lost 4 bases, and 8 bases had no gene match. Germline V gene data show CDR1 as SGHKS and CDR2 as YYEKEE (reference sequence). The CDR3 has 15 amino acids.

This sequence joins TRBV10-3 and TRBJ1-1; 11 bases map to TRBD1. Germline CDR1 ENHRY, CDR2 SYGVKD. V trimming: 6 bases; J trimming: 0 bases; junction bases outside the gene matches: 9. The CDR3 has 17 amino acids. This chain's CDR3 is CAIRGTGGPGMNTEAFF. DNA for the CDR3: TGTGCCATCAGGGGGACAGGGGGGCCAGGGATGAACACTGAAGCTTTCTTT.

V and J are TRBV25-1 and TRBJ1-2; D might be TRBD1 (6 bases). Per germline, CDR1 MGHDK and CDR2 SYGVNS. Between the trimmed V and J ends, which lost 6 bases and 8 bases, there was a span of 13 bases. This CDR3 contains 12 residues. The CDR3 spells CASRQTGTGYTF. The CDR3 DNA reads TGTGCCAGCAGGCAGACCGGGACAGGCTACACCTTC.

The chain has TRBV7-3 and TRBJ2-7; D may be TRBD1 or TRBD2 (6 bases each). Trimming left V 2 bases short and J 4 bases short, with 15 bases between. Germline lookup yields CDR1 SGHTA and CDR2 FQGTGA. This CDR3 comprises 15 residues. The CDR3 loop reads CASSLAGHLGYEQYF. CDR3 DNA sequence: TGTGCCAGCAGCTTAGCGGGACACCTGGGGTACGAGCAGTACTTC.

CDR3 residues: CASSAYRGPADTQYF. Here the CDR3 DNA reads TGTGCCAGCAGCGCCTACAGGGGTCCAGCAGATACGCAGTATTTT. The genes are TRBV7-3 and TRBJ2-3; the match to TRBD1 covers 7 bases. The CDR3 sequence is 15 residues long. CDR1 and CDR2 (germline): SGHTA, FQGTGA. The V gene end was trimmed by 5 bases and the J gene end by 4 bases; junction bases not matched to a gene: 9.

The rearrangement uses TRBV27 and TRBJ2-2, with D possibly matching TRBD1 (6 bases). The length of the CDR3 is 15 residues. The germline V gene encodes CDR1 MNHEY and CDR2 SMNVEV (reference sequence). V was trimmed by 6 bases and J by 2 bases, leaving 13 bases between them. The CDR3 loop is CASRGGPINTGELFF. The CDR3 nucleotides are TGTGCCAGCAGAGGGGGACCGATCAACACCGGGGAGCTGTTTTTT.

This clone was observed a few times. The chain combines TRBV19 with TRBJ1-1, with unresolved D. Germline V lookup: CDR1 LNHDA, CDR2 SQIVND (reference sequence). V was trimmed by 0 bases and J by 0 bases, leaving 2 bases between them. The CDR3 loop spans 13 amino acids. The CDR3 spells CASSIDLNTEAFF. In DNA form, the CDR3 reads TGTGCCAGTAGTATAGACCTGAACACTGAAGCTTTCTTT.

The chain carries TRBV5-1 and TRBJ1-1; tentatively, D is TRBD1 (6 bases). The CDR3 is made up of 15 amino acids. Germline-derived CDR1 and CDR2 are SGHRS and YFSETQ. The V end was cut by 2 bases, the J end by 2 bases, with 13 bases between. The CDR3 DNA sequence: TGCGCCAGCAGCTTTGCAGGGGTTAGAAACACTGAAGCTTTCTTT. It translates to CASSFAGVRNTEAFF.

The chain is built from TRBV28 and TRBJ1-5, with D tentatively TRBD1 (5 bases). This CDR3 region has 16 residues. CDR1 is MDHEN and CDR2 is SYDVKM in the germline V gene. V gave up 5 bases and J gave up 0 bases, with 14 bases separating them. CDR3 nucleotides: TGTGCCAGCAGTGGGGGGGGATGGGGTAGCAATCAGCCCCAGCATTTT. This encodes CASSGGGWGSNQPQHF.

This chain uses TRBV4-3 with TRBJ1-5; D is possibly TRBD1 (6 bases). Germline values: CDR1 LGHNA, CDR2 YSLEER. The CDR3 length is 15 residues. V shed 0 bases and J shed 4 bases, with 10 bases lying between them. CDR3 DNA sequence: TGCGCCAGCAGCCAAGAACAGGGCCCGAATCAGCCCCAGCATTTT. This gives the protein CASSQEQGPNQPQHF.

This chain links TRBV6-5 with TRBJ1-5; no definite D call. Trimming removed 0 bases from V and 6 bases from J, with 6 bases in between. Germline CDR1 reads MNHEY; CDR2 reads SVGAGI. The CDR3 runs 13 residues. CDR3 amino acids: CASSYSKGQPQHF. CDR3 nucleotides: TGTGCCAGCAGTTACTCGAAGGGTCAGCCCCAGCATTTT.

The CDR3 loop reads CASSLEDWGGYTF. The CDR3 nucleotides read TGTGCCAGCAGCTTAGAAGACTGGGGTGGCTACACCTTC. The V gene is TRBV5-6, the J gene TRBJ1-2; D gene unclear. V lost 2 bases and J lost 7, with 12 bases in between. The CDR3 extends over 13 amino acids. Per the germline V gene, CDR1 is SGHDT and CDR2 is YYEEEE.

The genes are TRBV28 and TRBJ2-7, with TRBD1 matching 8 bases. This CDR3 contains 13 residues. The V and J ends lost 6 bases and 6 bases, in that order; junction bases with no gene match: 7. Germline loops: CDR1 MDHEN, CDR2 SYDVKM. The CDR3 DNA reads TGTGCCAGCAGCCGCGGACAGGGACGCGAGCAGTACTTC. Protein: CASSRGQGREQYF. Together with reference TRBV28 and TRBJ2-7, the CDR3 gives the full variable domain: DVKVTQSSRYLVKRTGEKVFLECVQDMDHENMFWYRQDPGLGLRLIYFSYDVKMKEKGDIPEGYSVSREKKERFSLILESASTNQTSMYLCASSRGQGREQYFGPGTRLTVT.

The chain carries TRBV5-6 and TRBJ1-1; the D gene is possibly TRBD1 (5 bases). The CDR3 has 19 amino acids. V gave up 1 base and J gave up 1 base, with 23 bases separating them. CDR1 is SGHDT, CDR2 YYEEEE, per germline. The CDR3 loop is CASSLSGPGTLAENTEAFF. In DNA, the CDR3 is TGTGCCAGCAGCTTGAGTGGGCCAGGGACCCTGGCTGAGAACACTGAAGCTTTCTTT.

V is TRBV7-9 and J is TRBJ1-4, with D hard to call. The V gene's germline CDR1 is SEHNR and CDR2 FQNEAQ (reference sequence). V gave up 2 bases and J gave up 5 bases, with 15 bases separating them. The CDR3 has 16 amino acids. CDR3 nucleotides: TGTGCCAGCAGCTTAAGTGTCTGGAGGCCGAATGAAAAACTGTTTTTT. Translation: CASSLSVWRPNEKLFF.

V usage is TRBV4-1 and J usage is TRBJ1-5; no reliable D call. The CDR3 sequence is 16 residues long. V was shortened by 4 bases and J by 0 bases, with 13 bases between the two germline ends. Germline CDR1 MGHRA, CDR2 YSYEKL. The CDR3 spells CASSPLSPYSNQPQHF. The CDR3 coding sequence is TGCGCCAGCAGCCCATTGTCACCGTATAGCAATCAGCCCCAGCATTTT.

The chain combines TRBV11-1 with TRBJ1-6; 9 positions match TRBD1. V lost 5 bases, J lost 3 bases, and 5 bases stayed unmatched. The length of the CDR3 is 16 residues. Germline V gene sequence: CDR1 SGHAT, CDR2 FQDESV (reference sequence). CDR3 bases: TGTGCCAGCAGCACTACGACAGGGGGCTATAATTCACCCCTCCACTTT. Protein product: CASSTTTGGYNSPLHF.

This rearrangement joins TRBV6-1 to TRBJ2-1; 14 bases fit TRBD2. The J segment lost 6 bases and the V segment lost 8 bases, leaving 0 bases of the junction unmatched. This CDR3 has 13 amino acids. From germline, CDR1 is MNHNS and CDR2 SASEGT. CDR3 sequence reads: CASGTSGGNEQFF. The CDR3 region has the DNA TGTGCCAGCGGGACTAGCGGGGGCAATGAGCAGTTCTTC.

The chain is built from TRBV18 and TRBJ1-5; D is unresolved. Germline V gives CDR1 KGHSH, CDR2 LQKENI. V dropped 3 bases and J dropped 5 bases, with 8 bases sitting between them. This CDR3 spans 13 amino acids. The CDR3 coding sequence is TGTGCCAGCTCACCCGGCGAAGATCAGCCCCAGCATTTT. Protein product: CASSPGEDQPQHF.

A single count supports this clone. The chain couples TRBV19 to TRBJ1-2; D ambiguous. V was cut by 5 bases and J by 4 bases, with 14 bases left in between. The CDR3 covers 14 residues. Germline lookup yields CDR1 LNHDA and CDR2 SQIVND (reference sequence). The CDR3: CASSSARPIYGYTF. The CDR3 region has the DNA TGTGCCAGTAGTTCCGCTAGGCCAATCTATGGCTACACCTTC.

The CDR3 spells CASSPNSLSYNEQFF. The CDR3 DNA follows: TGTGCCAGCAGTCCGAACAGTCTATCCTACAATGAGCAGTTCTTC. The genes are TRBV27 and TRBJ2-1, with D uncertain. Germline V lookup: CDR1 MNHEY, CDR2 SMNVEV (reference sequence). V lost 5 bases, J lost 1 base, and 12 bases lay in between. CDR3 length: 15 residues.

V is TRBV6-5 and J is TRBJ1-2; 10 bases fit TRBD1. Looked up from germline, CDR1 is MNHEY and CDR2 is SVGAGI. CDR3 length: 15 amino acids. Germline trimming cut 2 bases from V and 3 bases from J; bases unmatched to any gene: 3. The CDR3 bases are TGTGCCAGCAGTTACGCCGGGACAGGGGACTATGGCTACACCTTC. Translation gives CASSYAGTGDYGYTF.

The chain is built from TRBV6-5 and TRBJ2-7; D unresolved. The CDR3 consists of 12 residues. Per the germline V gene, CDR1 is MNHEY and CDR2 is SVGAGI. Trimming pared 3 bases from V and 4 bases from J, leaving 7 bases between. CDR3 sequence: CASSYYPYEQYF. The DNA of the CDR3 is TGTGCCAGCAGTTATTACCCTTACGAGCAGTACTTC.

This chain links TRBV2 with TRBJ2-3; no firm D call. This CDR3 is built from 15 residues. The germline V gene has CDR1 SNHLY and CDR2 FYNNEI. Trimming removed 1 base from V and 0 bases from J, with 8 bases in between. In DNA, the CDR3 is TGTGCCAGCAGTGAAGGGTCTCCTAGCACAGATACGCAGTATTTT. Translated, it gives CASSEGSPSTDTQYF. Full variable domain (rest looked up from reference TRBV2 and TRBJ2-3): EPEVTQTPSHQVTQMGQEVILRCVPISNHLYFYWYRQILGQKVEFLVSFYNNEISEKSEIFDDQFSVERPDGSNFTLKIRSTKLEDSAMYFCASSEGSPSTDTQYFGPGTRLTVL.

The chain employs TRBV5-8 and TRBJ1-4; TRBD1 is a possible D gene (6 bases). Per the germline V gene, CDR1 is SGHTS and CDR2 is YDEGEE. This CDR3 region has 15 residues. V gave up 2 bases and J gave up 4 bases, with 12 bases separating them. The CDR3 DNA reads as TGTGCCAGCAGCTTAAGGACAGAGGTTAATGAAAAACTGTTTTTT. Translated, it gives CASSLRTEVNEKLFF.